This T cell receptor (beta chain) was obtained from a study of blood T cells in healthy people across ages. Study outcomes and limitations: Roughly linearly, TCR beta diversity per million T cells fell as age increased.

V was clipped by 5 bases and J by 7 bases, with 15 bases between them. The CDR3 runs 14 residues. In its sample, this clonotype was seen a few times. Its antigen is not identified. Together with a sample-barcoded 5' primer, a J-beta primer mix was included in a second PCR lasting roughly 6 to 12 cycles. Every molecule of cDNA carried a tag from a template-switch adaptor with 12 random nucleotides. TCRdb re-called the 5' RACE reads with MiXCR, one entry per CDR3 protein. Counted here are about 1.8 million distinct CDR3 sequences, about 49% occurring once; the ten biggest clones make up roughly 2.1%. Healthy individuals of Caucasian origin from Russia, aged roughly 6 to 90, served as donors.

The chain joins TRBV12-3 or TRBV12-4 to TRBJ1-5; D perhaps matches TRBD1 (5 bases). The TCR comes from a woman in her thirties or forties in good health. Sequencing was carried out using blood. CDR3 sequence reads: CASSLASGRQPQHF. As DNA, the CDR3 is TGTGCCAGCAGTCTCGCCTCAGGGAGGCAGCCCCAGCATTTT.